Described below is a single T cell receptor (beta chain) sequence and its context. No antigen is known for it. The data were obtained in a study of long-term antiretroviral therapy in people with HIV. Study in general: The study's earliest collections predate the 2015 immediate-ART recommendation by about a decade. Study conclusions and caveats: Dominating the repertoire at all time points were the clones that expanded before ART. In HIV, the repertoires covered a tighter span of CDR3 lengths than in controls.

Going into DNA extraction, samples held roughly 0.95-10 million cryopreserved PBMC. The CDR3 runs 14 residues. V was clipped by 1 base and J by 2 bases, with 12 bases between them. Germline V gene sequence: CDR1 GTSNPN, CDR2 SVGIG (reference sequence). The authors ran the immunoSEQ assay, v3.0, at survey level. Sequencing used immunoSEQ multiplex PCR; TCRdb keeps in-frame clones, though not all of them. The sample contains under 20,000 clones, about 80% of which appear only once. The V call is TRBV30, the J call TRBJ2-7; D remains unclear. This TCR was sampled from a woman aged 45-65 years with HIV. Specimen: unsorted PBMCs, collected 0.5 years before starting antiretroviral therapy. CDR3 sequence reads: CAWSAPISAYEQYF. CDR3 DNA sequence: TGTGCCTGGAGTGCCCCGATCAGTGCCTACGAGCAGTACTTC.